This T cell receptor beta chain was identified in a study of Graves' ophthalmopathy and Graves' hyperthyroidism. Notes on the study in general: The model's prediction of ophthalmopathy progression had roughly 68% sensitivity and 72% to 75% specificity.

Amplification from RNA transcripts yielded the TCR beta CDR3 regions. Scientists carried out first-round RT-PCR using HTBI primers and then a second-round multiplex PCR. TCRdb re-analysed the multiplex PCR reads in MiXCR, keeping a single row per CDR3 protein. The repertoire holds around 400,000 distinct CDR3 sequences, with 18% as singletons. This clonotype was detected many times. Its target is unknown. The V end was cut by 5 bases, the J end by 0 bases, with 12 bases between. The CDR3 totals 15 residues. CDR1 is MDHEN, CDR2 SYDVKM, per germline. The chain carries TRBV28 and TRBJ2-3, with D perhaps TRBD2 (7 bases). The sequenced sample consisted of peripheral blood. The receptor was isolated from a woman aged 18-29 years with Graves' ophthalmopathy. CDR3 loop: CASSQGRGSTDTQYF. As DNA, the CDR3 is TGTGCCAGCAGTCAGGGGCGGGGGAGCACAGATACGCAGTATTTT.